The present entry profiles one T cell receptor (beta chain) with its context. The sample is drawn from a study of blood T cell repertoires in COVID-19. This CDR3 has 18 amino acids. J lost 1 base, V lost 1 base, and 11 bases had no gene match. Germline values: CDR1 MNHEY, CDR2 SMNVEV (reference sequence). Profiling relied on immunoSEQ multiplex PCR, and the TCRdb table lists in-frame clones only, not all of them. The table includes fewer than 140,000 clones, about 70% detected once. This sequence joins TRBV27 and TRBJ1-2; 8 bases are a match to TRBD1. Sequencing was done on a sample of peripheral blood. The origin of this receptor is a human donor with acute or convalescent COVID-19. The donor label of this sample is uncertain. The CDR3 DNA sequence: TGTGCCAGCAGTTTATTGGCCCCCAGGGGGCCGATTAACTATGGCTACACCTTC. As protein: CASSLLAPRGPINYGYTF.